This TCR beta chain emerged from a study of T-cell memory formation after mild COVID-19. At the level of the study: Largely, the TCR clusters proved donor specific. Study results and limitations: CD4/CD8 balance characterized clones contracting day 15 to 85, and CD4+ skew characterized later expanders.

This CDR3 region has 18 residues. V shed 5 bases, J shed 1 base, and the junction held 16 bases outside the gene matches. TCRdb re-called the 5' RACE reads with MiXCR, one entry per CDR3 protein. The table has 190,000 or so distinct CDR3 sequences, roughly a fifth seen once. This clonotype was picked up a small number of times. Its antigen is unknown. This TCR came from an adult woman who had mild COVID-19 (a few samples of this study predate the infection). Cell type and time point are not known. The material sequenced was PBMCs or a T cell subset sorted from them (not recorded which). The chain employs TRBV12-3 or TRBV12-4 and TRBJ2-7; 8 nucleotides line up with TRBD2. CDR3 region: CASSPPGGSGRGSYEQYF. The CDR3 region has the DNA TGTGCCAGCAGTCCCCCCGGGGGAAGCGGGAGAGGGTCCTACGAGCAGTACTTC.